This T cell receptor (beta chain) was documented in a study of T-cell reconstitution after alpha-beta-depleted transplantation in children. Researchers prepared the TCRbeta library using unique molecular identifiers, the study reports. TCRdb ran MiXCR on the PCR reads and lists one entry per CDR3 protein. The table has around 380,000 distinct CDR3 sequences, approximately 10% seen once. This clonotype has a handful of counts. The germline CDR1 and CDR2 sequences are MNHEY and SMNVEV (reference sequence). With 5 bases removed from V and 4 bases from J, the gap between germline ends came to 12 bases. The CDR3 has 13 residues.

The TCR originated in a human donor who donated a stem cell graft to a child with acute myeloid leukemia. The V call is TRBV27, the J call TRBJ2-7; D remains ambiguous. The source was PBMCs from the stem cell graft donor, collected from the stem cell graft. The chain's CDR3 is CASSASGPYEQYV. For the CDR3, the DNA is TGTGCCAGCAGTGCTTCGGGCCCATACGAGCAGTACGTC.